This note documents a single T cell receptor beta chain sequence. This CDR3 has 16 amino acids. Trimming removed 2 bases from V and 7 bases from J, with 19 bases in between. The germline V gene has CDR1 MNHEY and CDR2 SVGAGI. Drawing of blood for sampling happened at baseline, at cycle 4 day 1, and at cycle 7 day 1. The source of the sample is a study of OX40 agonist ivuxolimab in advanced cancers. Profiling relied on immunoSEQ multiplex PCR, and the TCRdb table lists in-frame clones only, not all of them. The sample has more than 75,000 clones; about 88% are singletons. This sequence joins TRBV6-5 and TRBJ2-3; D tentatively reads TRBD1 or TRBD2 (5 bases each). The specimen comprised CD4+ or CD8+ T cells sorted from blood, sampled in a trial of the OX40 agonist ivuxolimab. The sequence was obtained from an adult with an advanced solid tumor such as melanoma, head and neck, liver or kidney cancer. Written as DNA, the CDR3 is TGTGCCAGCAGTTACGGGACCAGCCTGGGGGTAAATACGCAGTATTTT. Protein sequence: CASSYGTSLGVNTQYF.